This section outlines one T cell receptor beta chain sequence together with its context. In the original processing: Amplified reference gene primers provided the basis for estimating nucleated cell counts. Assay used: immunoSEQ multiplex PCR; TCRdb lists only in-frame clones, some missing. D and trimming come from the DNA, and the V and J calls and clone size come from that table. The sample gives approximately 350,000 clones, around nine tenths of which show up once; 7% to 8% is in the top ten. This sample was taken from a study of blood T cell repertoires in COVID-19. The TCR comes from a woman aged 70-85 years with COVID-19, enrolled during active disease. Material for sequencing was peripheral blood.

This CDR3 reads CASSPTMSGGADTQYF. The CDR3 DNA follows: TGCGCCAGCAGCCCGACTATGAGCGGGGGGGCAGATACGCAGTATTTT. The V and J genes are TRBV5-1 and TRBJ2-3; 10 bases are shared with TRBD2. Germline lookup yields CDR1 SGHRS and CDR2 YFSETQ. The CDR3 is 16 amino acids. V gave up 4 bases and J gave up 4 bases; unmatched junction bases: 9.